A single sample gave rise to the 29 T cell receptor beta chains below, sequenced in a study of shared clonotypes between healthy human individuals. Assay: immunoSEQ multiplex PCR; the TCRdb copy retains only in-frame clones and omits some. The sample lists about 980,000 clones; approximately 80% were seen once. The source material was memory CD4+ T cells sorted from blood. Subset of the sample: CD45RA-negative fraction. These receptors all stem from a young man in good health.

This sequence joins TRBV7-8 and TRBJ1-6, with D unresolved. Germline loops: CDR1 SGHVS, CDR2 FQNEAQ. This CDR3 is 13 amino acids long. Deletions cut 5 bases from V and 10 bases from J, with 12 bases between. CDR3 DNA: TGTGCCAGCAGCCCGGTTTCGGGGTCACCCCTCCACTTT. It yields the protein CASSPVSGSPLHF. Full variable domain (outside the CDR3, taken from reference TRBV7-8 and TRBJ1-6): GAGVSQSPRYKVAKRGQDVALRCDPISGHVSLFWYQQALGQGPEFLTYFQNEAQLDKSGLPSDRFFAERPEGSVSTLKIQRTQQEDSAVYLCASSPVSGSPLHFGNGTRLTVT.

The table lists this clone with a count of one. The gene calls are TRBV10-3 and TRBJ2-1; no clear D gene. Trimming took off 3 bases at V and 10 bases at J, with 10 bases between the two ends. The CDR3 loop spans 12 amino acids. Germline CDR1 reads ENHRY; CDR2 reads SYGVKD. CDR3 nucleotides: TGTGCCATCAGTGACTCCGACGTAGAGCAGTTCTTC. This translates into CAISDSDVEQFF.

As DNA, the CDR3 is TGTGCCAGCAGCTTAAGGACTAGCGGGGGCTACGAGCAGTACTTC. It is translated as CASSLRTSGGYEQYF. This chain joins TRBV11-2 and TRBJ2-7, with 13 bases matching TRBD2. CDR1 and CDR2 from the germline V gene are SGHAT and FQNNGV. J gave up 3 bases and V 2 bases, and 1 base lay outside the gene matches. CDR3 size: 15 residues.

This clone was counted a single time. This chain connects TRBV7-8 to TRBJ1-5, with 9 bases matching TRBD1. CDR1 and CDR2 (germline): SGHVS, FQNEAQ. V lost 3 bases and J lost 7; bases outside the gene matches: 7. The CDR3 length is 15 residues. In nucleotides, the CDR3 is TGTGCCAGCAGCTTCACGGACAGGGGCGGACAGCCCCAGCATTTT. Its protein is CASSFTDRGGQPQHF.

On this clone: The sample has other DNA sequences that encode this CDR3 too. The chain recombines TRBV30 with TRBJ2-4, with D maybe TRBD1 (5 bases). The V end was cut by 0 bases, the J end by 1 base, with 10 bases between. Looked up from germline, CDR1 is GTSNPN and CDR2 is SVGIG (reference sequence). This CDR3 is built from 15 residues. CDR3 DNA sequence: TGTGCCTGGAGTGTTTCAGGGCGGGCCAAAAACATTCAGTACTTC. Protein: CAWSVSGRAKNIQYF.

The J gene is TRBJ2-4, the V gene TRBV10-3; 7 nucleotides agree with TRBD2. The CDR3 is 14 amino acids. CDR1 is ENHRY and CDR2 is SYGVKD in the germline V gene. V shed 4 bases and J 6 bases; nucleotides not matched to a gene: 6. In DNA form, the CDR3 reads TGTGCCATCAGTGCAAGGGCGGGAGCAAACATTCAGTACTTC. This encodes CAISARAGANIQYF.

As for this clone: This CDR3 is also generated by other DNA sequences in the sample. V and J are TRBV9 and TRBJ2-7, with 10 bases matching TRBD2. CDR1 and CDR2 (germline): SGDLS, YYNGEE. V shed 3 bases, J shed 0 bases, and the junction held 3 bases outside the gene matches. The CDR3 sequence is 15 residues long. CDR3 nucleotide sequence: TGTGCCAGCAGCGGCGGACTAGCGGCCTCCTACGAGCAGTACTTC. Residues: CASSGGLAASYEQYF.

This chain connects TRBV29-1 to TRBJ2-5; 7 bases are shared with TRBD2. The ends lost 1 base at V and 11 bases at J; junction bases unmatched: 13. Germline V gene lookup returns CDR1 SQVTM and CDR2 ANQGSEA. This CDR3 has 14 residues. The CDR3 DNA follows: TGCAGCGTTGAAGTGAATTTAGGCGGGGGAGAGCAGTACTTC. This gives the protein CSVEVNLGGGEQYF.

The CDR3 loop reads CASSFLPGQGTIQYF. Written as DNA, the CDR3 is TGTGCCAGCAGCTTCTTACCGGGACAGGGGACCATTCAGTACTTC. The chain combines TRBV5-6 with TRBJ2-4; TRBD1 aligns across 10 bases. There are 15 residues in the CDR3. Germline loops: CDR1 SGHDT, CDR2 YYEEEE. The J segment lost 9 bases and the V segment lost 2 bases, leaving 8 bases of the junction unmatched.

The rearrangement uses TRBV6-5 and TRBJ2-7; 14 positions agree with TRBD2. V gave up 6 bases and J gave up 12 bases; unmatched junction bases: 10. The CDR3 is made up of 14 amino acids. Looked up from germline, CDR1 is MNHEY and CDR2 is SVGAGI. CDR3: CASSPGLAGASAYF. Here the CDR3 DNA reads TGTGCCAGCAGCCCGGGACTAGCGGGGGCCTCCGCGTACTTC.

This CDR3 is CASSWGQGMTDTQYF. The CDR3 DNA reads TGTGCCAGCAGCTGGGGACAGGGAATGACAGATACGCAGTATTTT. This chain joins TRBV5-6 and TRBJ2-3; 9 nucleotides match TRBD1. V dropped 3 bases and J dropped 3; count of bases not matched to a gene: 5. CDR1 is SGHDT, CDR2 YYEEEE, per germline. CDR3 length: 15 amino acids.

The rearrangement joins TRBV5-1 to TRBJ2-3, with 7 positions matching TRBD1. The V and J ends lost 5 bases and 2 bases, in that order; junction bases with no gene match: 8. The CDR3 length is 15 residues. Per germline, CDR1 SGHRS and CDR2 YFSETQ. The CDR3 DNA sequence: TGCGCCAGCAGTCCGACAGGGTTAAACACAGATACGCAGTATTTT. As protein: CASSPTGLNTDTQYF. The full variable domain, with the rest looked up from reference TRBV5-1 and TRBJ2-3, is KAGVTQTPRYLIKTRGQQVTLSCSPISGHRSVSWYQQTPGQGLQFLFEYFSETQRNKGNFPGRFSGRQFSNSRSEMNVSTLELGDSALYLCASSPTGLNTDTQYFGPGTRLTVL.

The V gene is TRBV6-1, the J gene TRBJ2-1; no clear D. This CDR3 spans 12 amino acids. Deletions cut 4 bases from V and 11 bases from J, with 12 bases between. Germline V gene sequence: CDR1 MNHNS, CDR2 SASEGT. CDR3 region: CASSAGVYKQFF. CDR3 sequence (DNA): TGTGCCAGCAGTGCTGGGGTCTATAAGCAGTTCTTC.

This clone has just one count. The chain couples TRBV14 to TRBJ2-1, with a weak D call TRBD2 (5 bases). V was cut by 0 bases and J by 10 bases, with 10 bases left in between. This CDR3 spans 13 amino acids. Germline V gene lookup returns CDR1 SGHDN and CDR2 FVKESK. The CDR3: CASSQDLAAEQFF. DNA of the CDR3: TGTGCCAGCAGCCAAGATCTAGCAGCCGAGCAGTTCTTC.

V is TRBV2 and J is TRBJ1-4, with D possibly matching TRBD1 (6 bases). V gave up 4 bases and J gave up 7 bases, with 16 bases separating them. The CDR3 is made up of 15 amino acids. The germline V gene encodes CDR1 SNHLY and CDR2 FYNNEI. The CDR3: CASSVLRDNTEKLFF. CDR3 nucleotide sequence: TGTGCCAGCAGTGTGCTCCGGGACAACACTGAAAAACTGTTTTTT.

For this clone: Within the sample, other DNA sequences also encode this same CDR3. The V gene is TRBV5-1, the J gene TRBJ1-1; TRBD1 agrees at 7 bases. The CDR3 runs to 14 residues. Germline CDR1 reads SGHRS; CDR2 reads YFSETQ. Trimming removed 2 bases from V and 4 bases from J; junction bases left unmatched: 5. The CDR3 protein is CASSLQTGSTEAFF. In DNA, the CDR3 is TGCGCCAGCAGCTTACAGACAGGGAGCACTGAAGCTTTCTTT.

The chain has TRBV4-2 and TRBJ1-4; unclear D gene. Per the germline V gene, CDR1 is LGHNA and CDR2 is YNFKEQ. This CDR3 contains 14 residues. The V and J ends lost 4 bases and 0 bases respectively, with 6 bases between them. Written as DNA, the CDR3 is TGTGCCAGCAGCCGTACAGCAACTAATGAAAAACTGTTTTTT. Translated, it gives CASSRTATNEKLFF.

J is TRBJ2-7 and V is TRBV30; 11 bases are shared with TRBD1. Germline V gene sequence: CDR1 GTSNPN, CDR2 SVGIG (reference sequence). Trimming at V came to 2 bases and at J to 5 bases, leaving 5 bases not matched to a gene. This CDR3 contains 14 residues. This chain's CDR3 is CAWSPGTGGNEQYF. CDR3 sequence (DNA): TGTGCCTGGAGTCCAGGGACAGGGGGGAACGAGCAGTACTTC.

The J gene is TRBJ1-5, the V gene TRBV11-3, with D perhaps TRBD1 (5 bases). Trimming left V 1 base short and J 9 bases short, with 10 bases between. CDR3 length equals 13 residues. CDR1 is SGHNT and CDR2 is YENEEA in the germline V gene. CDR3 residues: CASSLAVGRPQHF. The CDR3 nucleotides are TGTGCCAGCAGCTTAGCTGTGGGGCGGCCCCAGCATTTT.

This clone has just one count. The chain carries TRBV27 and TRBJ1-1, with D maybe TRBD1 (5 bases). Trimming stripped 4 bases from V and 4 bases from J, with 16 bases between. This CDR3 comprises 15 residues. Germline CDR1 is MNHEY and CDR2 is SMNVEV (reference sequence). CDR3 nucleotides: TGTGCCAGCAGTTACTGGAACGGGGCGGGCACTGAAGCTTTCTTT. Translated: CASSYWNGAGTEAFF.

This clone appeared a few times. The CDR3 is CASSRLLAGGPVTSTDTQYF. The CDR3 DNA reads TGCGCCAGCAGCCGCCTACTAGCGGGGGGGCCCGTCACTAGCACAGATACGCAGTATTTT. V is TRBV5-1 and J is TRBJ2-3, with 13 bases that match TRBD2. In germline, CDR1 is SGHRS, CDR2 YFSETQ. This CDR3 has 20 amino acids. The V and J ends lost 4 bases and 0 bases, in that order; junction bases with no gene match: 14.

For this clone: Other DNA sequences of this sample code for an identical CDR3. The rearrangement links TRBV5-5 to TRBJ1-5, with D maybe TRBD1 (5 bases). The germline V gene encodes CDR1 SGHKS and CDR2 YYEKEE (reference sequence). CDR3 length equals 15 residues. Deletions cut 0 bases from V and 0 bases from J, with 7 bases between. CDR3 in amino acids: CASSLDGGSNQPQHF. DNA of the CDR3: TGTGCCAGCAGCTTGGATGGGGGTAGCAATCAGCCCCAGCATTTT.

The chain links TRBV19 to TRBJ1-5; D may be TRBD1 (6 bases). Trimming left V 6 bases short and J 2 bases short, with 20 bases between. The CDR3 is 17 amino acids. Per the germline V gene, CDR1 is LNHDA and CDR2 is SQIVND (reference sequence). Here the CDR3 DNA reads TGTGCCAGTAGCAACCCGGACGGCAACAGGGGCAATCAGCCCCAGCATTTT. Protein: CASSNPDGNRGNQPQHF.

This rearrangement joins TRBV20-1 to TRBJ2-7, with D possibly being TRBD2 (5 bases). V lost 6 bases, J lost 4 bases, and 10 bases lay in between. The CDR3 has 11 amino acids. The V gene's germline CDR1 is DFQATT and CDR2 SNEGSKA (reference sequence). The CDR3: CSAFLAYEQYF. The CDR3 nucleotides are TGCAGTGCCTTCCTAGCTTACGAGCAGTACTTC.

The chain employs TRBV7-9 and TRBJ2-1, with 10 bases matching TRBD2. After removal of 0 bases from V and 15 bases from J, the junction contained 14 bases not matched to a gene. CDR1 SEHNR and CDR2 FQNEAQ come from the germline V gene (reference sequence). The CDR3 spans 16 residues. The CDR3 DNA follows: TGTGCCAGCAGCTTAGCGGGTACTAGCGGGACCTCACCGGGGTTCTTC. The encoded protein is CASSLAGTSGTSPGFF.

The chain carries TRBV27 and TRBJ1-2; 10 nucleotides align to TRBD1. The CDR3 length is 16 residues. Trimming took 0 bases from V and 2 from J; bases not matched to a gene: 3. From germline, CDR1 is MNHEY and CDR2 SMNVEV (reference sequence). As DNA, the CDR3 is TGTGCCAGCAGTTTATCTGGGGGACAGGGGAACTATGGCTACACCTTC. Its translation: CASSLSGGQGNYGYTF.

J is TRBJ2-7 and V is TRBV6-5; TRBD2 matches 8 bases. Germline V gene data show CDR1 as MNHEY and CDR2 as SVGAGI. Trimming took 7 bases from V and 7 from J; bases not matched to a gene: 9. CDR3 length: 13 residues. The CDR3 coding sequence is TGTGCCAGCACCAATCGGGGGGGGTTTGAGCAGTACTTC. As protein: CASTNRGGFEQYF.

The genes are TRBV6-5 and TRBJ2-5; 7 nucleotides match TRBD1. The CDR3 sequence is 15 residues long. Germline-derived CDR1 and CDR2 are MNHEY and SVGAGI. Trimming cost V 5 bases and J 5 bases; bases outside gene matches: 11. CDR3 residues: CASSLGTGAPETQYF. CDR3 nucleotides: TGTGCCAGCAGTCTCGGCACAGGGGCCCCCGAGACCCAGTACTTC.

This clone was seen many times. This chain uses TRBV7-2 with TRBJ1-4; possibly TRBD1 for D (5 bases). The CDR3 runs 15 residues. CDR1 is SGHTA, CDR2 FQGNSA, per germline. V was clipped by 6 bases and J by 3 bases, with 14 bases between them. The CDR3 bases are TGTGCCAGCAGGTTTCGGGACGCCTCTAATGAAAAACTGTTTTTT. This codes for CASRFRDASNEKLFF.